This T cell receptor (beta chain) was captured by sequencing in a study of control samples from healthy donors and cancer patients. Generated by immunoSEQ multiplex PCR, the TCRdb table keeps only in-frame clones and is missing some. The sample holds 150,000 to 200,000 clones; nearly 90% are singletons and the top ten take 1.3% to 1.5%. The ends were cut back, 9 bases at V and 6 bases at J, with 23 bases in the middle. The CDR3 covers 15 residues. CDR1 and CDR2 (germline): ENHRY, SYGVKD. The rearrangement uses TRBV10-3 and TRBJ1-1, with D perhaps TRBD1 (5 bases). The sequencing input was blood. The source of this sequence is a woman between 50 and 59 years old in good health. The CDR3 region is CAIRNPYGASAEAFF. The CDR3 DNA is TGTGCCATTCGCAACCCTTATGGGGCGTCCGCTGAAGCTTTCTTT.